This T cell receptor (beta chain) was sequenced in a study of OX40 agonist ivuxolimab in advanced cancers. The assay was immunoSEQ multiplex PCR, and TCRdb's table has in-frame clones only and misses some. The table lists fewer than 75,000 clones, roughly nine tenths of them singletons. This CDR3 comprises 14 residues. The germline gives CDR1 LNHDA, CDR2 SQIVND (reference sequence). V was cut by 6 bases and J by 8 bases, with 17 bases left in between. The chain uses TRBV19 and TRBJ2-1, with D uncertain. The material was CD4+ or CD8+ T cells sorted from blood, obtained in a trial of the OX40 agonist ivuxolimab. The sequence was obtained from an adult with an advanced solid tumor such as melanoma, head and neck, liver or kidney cancer. The CDR3 region has the DNA TGTGCCAGTAGCCCGCAGACTGGTATCGATGAGCAGTTCTTC. It codes for CASSPQTGIDEQFF.